Included here is one TCR beta chain sequence, with context. This sample also contains other DNA sequences that code for the same CDR3. The CDR3 sequence is 16 residues long. V lost 4 bases to trimming and J lost 0 bases; unmatched junction nucleotides: 8. Germline V gene lookup returns CDR1 MGHRA and CDR2 YSYEKL. Sequenced by immunoSEQ multiplex PCR; TCRdb stores in-frame clones only, minus some. This table holds fewer than 85,000 clones, 85% to 95% found once. The data belong to a study of OX40 agonist ivuxolimab in advanced cancers. This material consisted of CD4+ or CD8+ T cells sorted from blood, taken in a trial of the OX40 agonist ivuxolimab. J is TRBJ1-2 and V is TRBV4-1; 7 nucleotides match TRBD1. The sequence was collected from an adult with an advanced solid tumor such as melanoma, head and neck, liver or kidney cancer. The DNA of the CDR3 is TGCGCCAGCAGCCCTTGGACAGGCTCGGCTAACTATGGCTACACCTTC. Translating gives CASSPWTGSANYGYTF.